The 20 T cell receptor beta chains below all came from one sample that was sequenced in a study of blood T cell repertoires in COVID-19 (dated by TCRdb to 2019 to 2021). The library was prepared using the immunoSEQ multiplex PCR assay. As stored in TCRdb, this immuneACCESS dataset retains in-frame rearrangements with V and J assigned. A fraction of the clones does not appear; measured against another copy, unresolved V genes explain less than half of the discrepancy, and the remainder lacks a known reason. For this sample the table gives over 150,000 clones, of which approximately 91% were detected only once. The ten largest clonotypes hold roughly 5% of the sample. The sequencing input was peripheral blood. Receptor source: a man younger than 35 with COVID-19, enrolled during active disease.

About this clone: No conserved phenylalanine or tryptophan is present at the end of the CDR3, so a read error is the likely explanation. The limits of the CDR3 on the DNA are not certain, so only TCRdb's listed CDR3 is given. The rearrangement links TRBV29-1 to TRBJ2-7; the D call TRBD2 from the table was never checked on the DNA. CDR1 and CDR2 from the germline V gene are SQVTM and ANQGSEA. A total of 11 residues make up the CDR3, ends included. The CDR3 is CSVEDQGLAAY.

The J gene is TRBJ1-1, the V gene TRBV6-5; D is unclear. Per the germline V gene, CDR1 is MNHEY and CDR2 is SVGAGI. This CDR3 region has 14 residues. V was trimmed by 7 bases and J by 5 bases, leaving 17 bases between them. CDR3 nucleotide sequence: TGTGCCAGCACCCCACGGTTGATGAGGACTGAAGCTTTCTTT. It is translated as CASTPRLMRTEAFF.

Only a few counts were recorded for this clone. The chain joins TRBV10-3 to TRBJ1-2; 8 bases line up with TRBD1. From germline, CDR1 is ENHRY and CDR2 SYGVKD. The CDR3 runs to 15 residues. V trimming: 2 bases; J trimming: 2 bases; junction bases outside the gene matches: 4. The CDR3 sequence: CAISERAGGNYGYTF. CDR3 in DNA: TGTGCCATCAGTGAGAGGGCAGGGGGCAACTATGGCTACACCTTC.

This chain links TRBV30 with TRBJ2-1; D is uncertain. Trimming left V 1 base short and J 6 bases short, with 7 bases between. The CDR3 length is 12 residues. The germline V gene has CDR1 GTSNPN and CDR2 SVGIG (reference sequence). CDR3 DNA sequence: TGTGCCTGGAGTGGAAGAGGCAATGAGCAGTTCTTC. Translated, it gives CAWSGRGNEQFF.

The chain has TRBV10-3 and TRBJ2-3, with D possibly being TRBD2 (6 bases). Looked up from germline, CDR1 is ENHRY and CDR2 is SYGVKD. This CDR3 is 15 amino acids long. Trimming cost V 6 bases and J 0 bases, with 13 bases left between them. CDR3 residues: CAIRMGGPSTDTQYF. DNA of the CDR3: TGTGCCATCAGGATGGGGGGTCCTAGCACAGATACGCAGTATTTT.

The rearrangement uses TRBV4-2 and TRBJ1-1; tentatively, D is TRBD1 (5 bases). CDR3 size: 14 residues. The V gene's germline CDR1 is LGHNA and CDR2 YNFKEQ. Trimming left V 1 base short and J 5 bases short, with 11 bases between. CDR3 sequence (DNA): TGTGCCAGCAGCCAAGGGGGGGTTCGGACTGAAGCTTTCTTT. It translates to CASSQGGVRTEAFF.

The chain carries TRBV19 and TRBJ2-7, with TRBD2 matching over 8 bases. Germline trimming cut 7 bases from V and 1 base from J; bases unmatched to any gene: 6. CDR3 length: 14 amino acids. The germline CDR1 and CDR2 sequences are LNHDA and SQIVND (reference sequence). DNA of the CDR3: TGTGCCAGTAAAGCGGGAGTGGGATCCTACGAGCAGTACTTC. Translating it yields CASKAGVGSYEQYF.

For this clone: The junction and the germline gene differ at one end; a read error may be behind it. The V call is TRBV20-1, the J call TRBJ1-4; maybe TRBD1 (6 bases). The CDR3 covers 11 residues. Per germline, CDR1 DFQATT and CDR2 SNEGSKA (reference sequence). The CDR3 DNA sequence: TGCAGTGCTAAACAGGGTATTTGGAGCGGCTTT. Its protein product is CSAKQGIWSGF.

The V call is TRBV18, the J call TRBJ1-3; no definite D call. The CDR3 contains 18 residues. Trimming removed 6 bases from V and 4 bases from J, with 25 bases in between. The V gene's germline CDR1 is KGHSH and CDR2 LQKENI. In DNA, the CDR3 is TGTGCCAGCTCTCCCACAGCCCTCAAGACCCGCCGGGGAAACACCATATATTTT. It codes for CASSPTALKTRRGNTIYF. Variable domain in full (rest from reference TRBV18 and TRBJ1-3): NAGVMQNPRHLVRRRGQEARLRCSPMKGHSHVYWYRQLPEEGLKFMVYLQKENIIDESGMPKERFSAEFPKEGPSILRIQQVVRGDSAAYFCASSPTALKTRRGNTIYFGEGSWLTVV.

The table lists this clone with a count of one. The chain joins TRBV6-5 to TRBJ1-6; D remains unclear. The CDR3 runs 15 residues. V lost 0 bases and J lost 7, with 10 bases in between. Germline V gene sequence: CDR1 MNHEY, CDR2 SVGAGI. The CDR3 nucleotides read TGTGCCAGCAGTTACTCGTACAGTCCAAATTCACCCCTCCACTTT. This sequence encodes CASSYSYSPNSPLHF.

V and J are TRBV28 and TRBJ2-7; 8 positions agree with TRBD2. Germline values: CDR1 MDHEN, CDR2 SYDVKM. CDR3 length: 16 residues. Trimming removed 5 bases from V and 0 bases from J; junction bases left unmatched: 9. The CDR3, as DNA: TGTGCCAGCAGTATCCCGTCGGGAGGGGGCTCCTACGAGCAGTACTTC. This gives the protein CASSIPSGGGSYEQYF.

This clone was picked up a small number of times. One junction end disagrees with the germline gene, perhaps due to a read error. The chain employs TRBV7-7 and TRBJ2-7; D possibly corresponds to TRBD2 (5 bases). There are 15 residues in the CDR3. The germline gives CDR1 SSHAT, CDR2 FNYEAQ (reference sequence). CDR3 nucleotides: TGTGCTAGCAGCTCCGGGATCGGTAGCTCCTACGAGCAGTACTTC. This sequence encodes CASSSGIGSSYEQYF. Based on the CDR3 plus reference TRBV7-7 and TRBJ2-7, the full variable domain is GAGVSQSPRYKVTKRGQDVTLRCDPISSHATLYWYQQALGQGPEFLTYFNYEAQPDKSGLPSDRFSAERPEGSISTLTIQRTEQRDSAMYRCASSSGIGSSYEQYFGPGTRLTVT.

This chain joins TRBV7-3 and TRBJ2-3, with 7 positions matching TRBD2. From germline, CDR1 is SGHTA and CDR2 FQGTGA. The V segment lost 2 bases and the J segment 2 bases; nucleotides outside the gene matches: 4. The CDR3 is 15 residues long. In DNA form, the CDR3 reads TGTGCCAGCAGCTTACTAGCGGCTTCCACAGATACGCAGTATTTT. The encoded protein is CASSLLAASTDTQYF.

The V gene is TRBV15, the J gene TRBJ1-3; D unresolved. The V and J ends lost 0 bases and 0 bases respectively, with 9 bases between them. There are 16 residues in the CDR3. Germline CDR1 reads LNHNV; CDR2 reads YYDKDF (reference sequence). CDR3 coding DNA: TGTGCCACCAGCAGAGATGCCATTAGCTCTGGAAACACCATATATTTT. Translating gives CATSRDAISSGNTIYF.

This clone was seen a single time. This chain joins TRBV2 and TRBJ2-1; TRBD2 agrees at 7 bases. J lost 9 bases, V lost 7 bases, and 9 bases had no gene match. CDR1 SNHLY and CDR2 FYNNEI come from the germline V gene. This CDR3 is built from 13 residues. For the CDR3, the DNA is TGTGCCAGCAAGGGCGACCTAGCGGCTGAGCAGTTCTTC. Protein: CASKGDLAAEQFF.

CDR3 sequence: CASSNRVTEAFF. The CDR3 DNA follows: TGTGCCAGCAGCAACAGGGTAACTGAAGCTTTCTTT. V is TRBV6-5 and J is TRBJ1-1, with D perhaps matching TRBD1 (6 bases). Trimming took 6 bases from V and 5 from J, leaving 10 bases between them. The CDR3 extends over 12 amino acids. Germline V CDR1 and CDR2: MNHEY, SVGAGI.

The chain links TRBV4-3 to TRBJ1-2; possibly TRBD1 for D (5 bases). Germline V CDR1 and CDR2: LGHNA, YSLEER. V was trimmed by 0 bases and J by 8 bases, leaving 10 bases between them. The CDR3 consists of 13 residues. The CDR3 is CASSQDGQRGYTF. In DNA, the CDR3 is TGCGCCAGCAGCCAAGATGGACAACGGGGCTACACCTTC.

J is TRBJ2-1 and V is TRBV9; 7 bases line up with TRBD2. The junction had 10 bases not matched to a gene; V was cut back by 7 bases and J by 6 bases. The CDR3 spans 14 residues. Germline V gene data show CDR1 as SGDLS and CDR2 as YYNGEE. The CDR3 loop reads CASAGGGWVNEQFF. The CDR3 DNA reads as TGTGCCAGCGCCGGGGGAGGGTGGGTCAATGAGCAGTTCTTC. Full variable domain (missing parts from reference TRBV9 and TRBJ2-1): DSGVTQTPKHLITATGQRVTLRCSPRSGDLSVYWYQQSLDQGLQFLIQYYNGEERAKGNILERFSAQQFPDLHSELNLSSLELGDSALYFCASAGGGWVNEQFFGPGTRLTVL.

J is TRBJ1-1 and V is TRBV5-6; D is uncertain. V lost 0 bases and J lost 1, with 7 bases in between. This CDR3 has 14 residues. Germline V lookup: CDR1 SGHDT, CDR2 YYEEEE. CDR3 in DNA: TGTGCCAGCAGCTTGGACAGCCGGAACACTGAAGCTTTCTTT. Translating it yields CASSLDSRNTEAFF. The variable domain in full, with the rest retrieved from reference TRBV5-6 and TRBJ1-1, is DAGVTQSPTHLIKTRGQQVTLRCSPKSGHDTVSWYQQALGQGPQFIFQYYEEEERQRGNFPDRFSGHQFPNYSSELNVNALLLGDSALYLCASSLDSRNTEAFFGQGTRLTVV.

The genes are TRBV7-6 and TRBJ2-7; D is undetermined. The V end was cut by 2 bases, the J end by 0 bases, with 14 bases between. The CDR3 is made up of 16 amino acids. Germline CDR1 and CDR2: SGHVS and FNYEAQ. This CDR3 is CASSLIRSGPSYEQYF. CDR3 DNA sequence: TGTGCCAGCAGCTTAATTAGGAGTGGCCCCTCCTACGAGCAGTACTTC.